The 2 T cell receptor beta chains in this list originate from one sample, sequenced in a study of T cells in Graves' hyperthyroidism and ophthalmopathy. Amplification targeted TCR beta CDR3 regions from RNA transcripts. In the first-round RT-PCR of the TCR CDR3, the HTBI primer set was used. In TCRdb, the multiplex PCR reads were re-called with MiXCR into one record per CDR3 protein. Of about 640,000 distinct CDR3 sequences listed, less than 25% are singletons. The sample was blood. Receptors originate from a man aged 25 to 40 with Graves' ophthalmopathy.

This clonotype was counted at least ten times. The chain has TRBV7-2 and TRBJ2-5; 8 bases map to TRBD2. The CDR3 is 15 residues long. With V trimmed by 2 bases and J by 4 bases, 6 bases remained unmatched. Germline V gene sequence: CDR1 SGHTA, CDR2 FQGNSA. The CDR3 DNA follows: TGTGCCAGCAGCTTATCCCCCCTAGCGGGAGAGACCCAGTACTTC. Its translation: CASSLSPLAGETQYF. The full variable domain, with the rest looked up from reference TRBV7-2 and TRBJ2-5, is GAGVSQSPSNKVTEKGKDVELRCDPISGHTALYWYRQSLGQGLEFLIYFQGNSAPDKSGLPSDRFSAERTGGSVSTLTIQRTQQEDSAVYLCASSLSPLAGETQYFGPGTRLLVL.

To note about this clonotype: This may come from a read error, since a much larger clone is one base off. The CDR3 here is CASSSQGQETQFF. The CDR3 bases are TGTGCCAGCAGTTCCCAGGGGCAAGAGACCCAGTTCTTC. The rearrangement joins TRBV12-3 or TRBV12-4 to TRBJ2-5, with TRBD1 as a possible D gene (6 bases). The J call may be in error: the DNA end matches TRBJ2-1 better. There are 13 residues in the CDR3.